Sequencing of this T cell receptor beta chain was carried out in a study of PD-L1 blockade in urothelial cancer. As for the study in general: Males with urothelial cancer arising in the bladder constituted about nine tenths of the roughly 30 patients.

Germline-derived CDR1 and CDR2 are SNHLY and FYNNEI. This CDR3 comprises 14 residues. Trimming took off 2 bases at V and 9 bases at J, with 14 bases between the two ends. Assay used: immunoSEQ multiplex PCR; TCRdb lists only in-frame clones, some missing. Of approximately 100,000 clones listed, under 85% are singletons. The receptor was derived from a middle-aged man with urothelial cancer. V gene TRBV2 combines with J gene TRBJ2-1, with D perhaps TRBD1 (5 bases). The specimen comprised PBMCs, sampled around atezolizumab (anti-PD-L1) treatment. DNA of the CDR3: TGTGCCAGCAGTGAACAGGGTTCCCTCGGTGAGCAGTTCTTC. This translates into CASSEQGSLGEQFF.